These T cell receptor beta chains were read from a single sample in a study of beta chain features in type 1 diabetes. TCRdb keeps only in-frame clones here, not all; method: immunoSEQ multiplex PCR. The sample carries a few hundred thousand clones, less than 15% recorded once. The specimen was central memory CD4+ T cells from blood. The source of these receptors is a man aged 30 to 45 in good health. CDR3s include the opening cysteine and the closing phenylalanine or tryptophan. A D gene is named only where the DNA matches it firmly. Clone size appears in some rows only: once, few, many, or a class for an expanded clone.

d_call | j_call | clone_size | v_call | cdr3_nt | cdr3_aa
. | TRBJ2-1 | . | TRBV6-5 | TGTGCCAGCACTCAGGGGGGGGCCGATGAGCAGTTCTTC | CASTQGGADEQFF
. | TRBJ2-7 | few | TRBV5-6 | TGTGCCAGCAGCTTGGACTTTAGCTCCTACGAGCAGTACTTC | CASSLDFSSYEQYF
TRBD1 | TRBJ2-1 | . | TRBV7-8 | TGTGCCAGCAGCCTAGGGGCAGGGGGTCACACTTCCTACAATGAGCAGTTCTTC | CASSLGAGGHTSYNEQFF
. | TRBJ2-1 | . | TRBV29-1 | TGCAGCGCTGAGGGTGCATCGGGGGATGAGCAGTTCTTC | CSAEGASGDEQFF
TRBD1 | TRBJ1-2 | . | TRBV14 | TGTGCCAGCAGCCCATTTATTGGACGGACAGGGCATCATGGCTACACCTTC | CASSPFIGRTGHHGYTF
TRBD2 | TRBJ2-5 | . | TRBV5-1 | TGCGCCAGCACCCTAAGCGGGAGCTACCAAGAGACCCAGTACTTC | CASTLSGSYQETQYF
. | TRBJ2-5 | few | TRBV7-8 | TGTGCCAGCAGTCGATCGTGGGAGACCCGGTACTTC | CASSRSWETRYF
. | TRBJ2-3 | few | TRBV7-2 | TGTGCCAGCAGCAAATACAGCACAGATACGCAGTATTTT | CASSKYSTDTQYF
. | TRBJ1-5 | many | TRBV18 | TGTGCCAGCTCACCAAACCAGGGCGGCAATCAGCCCCAGCATTTT | CASSPNQGGNQPQHF
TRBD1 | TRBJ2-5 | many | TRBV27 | TGTGCCAGCCCTCCCGGGACAGGGAGAGAGACCCAGTACTTC | CASPPGTGRETQYF
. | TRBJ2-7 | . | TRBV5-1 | TGCGCCAGCAGCACCGACGGTAGCTCCTACGAGCAGTACTTC | CASSTDGSSYEQYF
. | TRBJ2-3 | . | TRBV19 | TGTGCCAGCTCAGAAACTTTCACAGATACGCAGTATTTT | CASSETFTDTQYF
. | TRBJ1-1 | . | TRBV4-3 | TGCGCCAGCAGCCAAGAGGGAGTTCGCACTGAAGCTTTCTTT | CASSQEGVRTEAFF
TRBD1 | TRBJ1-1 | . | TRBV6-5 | TGTGCCAGCAGTACCGGGACAGGGGCCCTCTTT | CASSTGTGALF
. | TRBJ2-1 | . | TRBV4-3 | TGCGCCAGCAGCCAAGATTGGGGTCCCAATGAGCAGTTCTTC | CASSQDWGPNEQFF
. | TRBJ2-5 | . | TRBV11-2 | TGTGCCAGCAGCTTTAATCAGGGTCGAGAGACCCAGTACTTC | CASSFNQGRETQYF
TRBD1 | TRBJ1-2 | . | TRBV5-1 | TGCGCCAGCAGCTTGGTAGGACAGGACGATGGCTACACCTTC | CASSLVGQDDGYTF
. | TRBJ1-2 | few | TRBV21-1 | TGTGCCAGCAGCCTAAGGGGAGAACAGGGGGCTAGTGGCTACACCTTC | CASSLRGEQGASGYTF
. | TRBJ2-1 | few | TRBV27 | TGTGCCAGCAGTACGGGCACGCGGAATGAGCAGTTCTTC | CASSTGTRNEQFF
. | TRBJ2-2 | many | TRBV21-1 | TGTGCCAGCAGACCGGGACAGGGTGAGACCGGGGAGCTGTTTTTT | CASRPGQGETGELFF
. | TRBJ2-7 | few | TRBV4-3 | TGCGCCAGCAGCCAAGATCTGGGGCGGGCTTACGAGCAGTACTTC | CASSQDLGRAYEQYF
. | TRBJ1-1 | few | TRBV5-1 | TGCGCCAGCAGCTTGACCGCTCGGGACACCCGAGGGGCTTTCTTT | CASSLTARDTRGAFF
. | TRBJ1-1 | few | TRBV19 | TGTGCCAGTACTTCGACAGCGAACACTGAAGCTTTCTTT | CASTSTANTEAFF
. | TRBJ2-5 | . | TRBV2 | TGTGCCAGCAGCCGCCTGGACCCCCAAGAGACCCAGTACTTC | CASSRLDPQETQYF
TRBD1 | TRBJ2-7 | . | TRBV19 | TGTGCCAGTAGTATAGATTTGCTATGGCACAGGGGCGCTTACGAGCAGTACTTC | CASSIDLLWHRGAYEQYF
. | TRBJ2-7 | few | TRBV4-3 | TGCGCCAGCAGCCAAGATATTGAGTCAGTCGAGCAGTACTTC | CASSQDIESVEQYF
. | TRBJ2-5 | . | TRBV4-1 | TGCGCCAGCAGCCAAGAGGTAGCCTCGAAGACCCAGTACTTC | CASSQEVASKTQYF
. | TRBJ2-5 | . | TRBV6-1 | TGTGCCAGCAAGGAGTTTAACGTAGAGACCCAGTACTTC | CASKEFNVETQYF
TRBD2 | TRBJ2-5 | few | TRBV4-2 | TGTGCCAGCAGCCAAGGCTTTAGCGGGAAGGAAATAGAGACCCAGTACTTC | CASSQGFSGKEIETQYF
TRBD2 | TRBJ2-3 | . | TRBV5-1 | TGCGCCAGCAGCTCCGGGACTAGCGGGAGCACAGATACGCAGTATTTT | CASSSGTSGSTDTQYF
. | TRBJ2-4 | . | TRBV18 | TGTGCCAGCTCCCAGGCAGGAGACCAGAAAAACATTCAGTACTTC | CASSQAGDQKNIQYF
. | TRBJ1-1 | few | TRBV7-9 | TGTGCCAGCATCCCCCCCCGGGGAAAGAACACTGAAGCTTTCTTT | CASIPPRGKNTEAFF
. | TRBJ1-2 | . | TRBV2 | TGTGCCAGCAGTCCCCAGAGAAACTATGGCTACACCTTC | CASSPQRNYGYTF
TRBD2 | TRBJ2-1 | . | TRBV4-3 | TGCGCCAGCAGCCTTCAACTAGCGGGGGGGACATTTCCCGCAGCTGAGCAGTTCTTC | CASSLQLAGGTFPAAEQFF
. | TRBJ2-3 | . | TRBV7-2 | TGTGCCAGCAGCTTGAGCGGGCACAGCACAGATACGCAGTATTTT | CASSLSGHSTDTQYF
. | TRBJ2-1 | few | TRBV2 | TGTGCCAGCAGTTCTCAGGGGTTTTCCTACAATGAGCAGTTCTTC | CASSSQGFSYNEQFF
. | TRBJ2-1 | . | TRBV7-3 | TGTGCCAGCTTTCGAGGAGGAAATGAGCAGTTCTTC | CASFRGGNEQFF
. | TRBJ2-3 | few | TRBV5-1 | TGCGCCAGCAGCTTGGGAGGGGGGCAAGATACGCAGTATTTT | CASSLGGGQDTQYF
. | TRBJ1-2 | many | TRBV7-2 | TGTGCCAGCAGCTTAGTACAGGACAAAGGTGGCTACACCTTC | CASSLVQDKGGYTF
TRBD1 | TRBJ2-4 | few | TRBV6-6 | TGTGCCAGCAGTTACTCGAAAGGGGGGACAGGGGGATTTTCGTACTTC | CASSYSKGGTGGFSYF
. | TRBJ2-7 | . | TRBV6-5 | TGTGCCAGCATCACAGGCGTCTGGTTCTACGAGCAGTACTTC | CASITGVWFYEQYF
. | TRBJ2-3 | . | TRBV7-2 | TGTGCCAGCAGCCAACGGGTTTTCCAACCACTGCAAGATACGCAGTATTTT | CASSQRVFQPLQDTQYF
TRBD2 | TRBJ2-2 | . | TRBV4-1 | TGCGCCAGCAGGTCCAGCGGACTAGCGGGGACCGGGGAGCTGTTTTTT | CASRSSGLAGTGELFF
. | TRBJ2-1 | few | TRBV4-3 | TGCGCCAGCAGCCCGAGCCAGGTGATTGGGAATGAGCAGTTCTTC | CASSPSQVIGNEQFF
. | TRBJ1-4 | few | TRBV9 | TGTGCCAGCAGCGTAACCCCAACCGCCGATGAAAAACTGTTTTTT | CASSVTPTADEKLFF
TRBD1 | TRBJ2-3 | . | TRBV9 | TGTGCCAGCAGGCGACAGGGGCTCACAGATACGCAGTATTTT | CASRRQGLTDTQYF
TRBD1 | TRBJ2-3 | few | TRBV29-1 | TGCAGCGTTGGTGGTTGGACAGGCGGAAGAGACCACACAGATACGCAGTATTTT | CSVGGWTGGRDHTDTQYF
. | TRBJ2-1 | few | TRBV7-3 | TGTGCCAGCAGCTCAAACGGGGGTATTCAGTCGGATGAGCAGTTCTTC | CASSSNGGIQSDEQFF
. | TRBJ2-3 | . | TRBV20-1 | TGCAGTGCTCCTCTAGATACGCAGTATTTT | CSAPLDTQYF
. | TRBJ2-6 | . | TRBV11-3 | TGTGCCAGCAGCTCATATACCTCTGGGGCCAACGTCCTGACTTTC | CASSSYTSGANVLTF
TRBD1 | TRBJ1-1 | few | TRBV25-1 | TGTGCCAGCAGTGCAACAGGGGGACGCACTGAAGCTTTCTTT | CASSATGGRTEAFF
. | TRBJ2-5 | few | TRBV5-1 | TGCGCCAGCAGCTTGGGGACAGACTGGCGAGAGACCCAGTACTTC | CASSLGTDWRETQYF
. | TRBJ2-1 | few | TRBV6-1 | TGTGCCAGCGGTAGGGGCAATCATGAGCAGTTCTTC | CASGRGNHEQFF